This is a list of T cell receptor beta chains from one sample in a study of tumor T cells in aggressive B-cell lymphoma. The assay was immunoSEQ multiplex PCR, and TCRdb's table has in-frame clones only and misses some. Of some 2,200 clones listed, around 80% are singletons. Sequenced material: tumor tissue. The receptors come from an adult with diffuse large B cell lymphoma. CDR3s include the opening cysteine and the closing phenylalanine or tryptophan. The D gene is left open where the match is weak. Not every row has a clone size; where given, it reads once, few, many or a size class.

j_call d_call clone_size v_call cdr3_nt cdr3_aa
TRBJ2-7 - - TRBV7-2 TGTGCCAGCAGCTTAGGCCCTGCATACGGAGGCGAGCAGTACTTC CASSLGPAYGGEQYF
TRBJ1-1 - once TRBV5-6 TGTGCCAGCAACCTGTTAGCGGGGAAAGCTTTCTTT CASNLLAGKAFF
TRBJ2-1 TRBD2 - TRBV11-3 TGTGCCAGCAGCTTAGCAGGGTTTGACCGCAGCGGGACCTCCTACAATGAGCAGTTCTTC CASSLAGFDRSGTSYNEQFF
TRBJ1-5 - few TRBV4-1 TGCGCCAGCAGCCAAGAAGAGCAGGGGACGTGGCCCCAGCATTTT CASSQEEQGTWPQHF
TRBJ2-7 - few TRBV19 TGTGCCAGTAGTCCCACCCCCCAGGGCCTTCGTTTGGAGTACTTC CASSPTPQGLRLEYF
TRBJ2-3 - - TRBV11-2 TGTGCCAGCAGCCTGCAGGGGCCCTCAGATACGCAGTATTTT CASSLQGPSDTQYF
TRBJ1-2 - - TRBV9 TGTGCCAGCAGCGTAGGAGGCAGCCCCTATGGCTACACCTTC CASSVGGSPYGYTF
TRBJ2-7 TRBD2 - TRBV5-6 TGTGCCAGCAGCCGGACTAGCGGGGCCAGCTCCTACGAGCAGTACTTC CASSRTSGASSYEQYF
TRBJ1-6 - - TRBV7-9 TGTGCCAGCGCAAACGACAGACAGAATTCACCCCTCCACTTT CASANDRQNSPLHF
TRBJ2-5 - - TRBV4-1 TGCGCCAGCAGCCAAGATTCCGGCGGGGTACAGGAGACCCAGTACTTC CASSQDSGGVQETQYF
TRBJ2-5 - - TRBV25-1 TGTGCCAGCAGTGGGGGGAGCGGGGAGACCCAGTACTTC CASSGGSGETQYF
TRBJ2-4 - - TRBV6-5 TGTGCCAGCTGGAGCTTGGCCAAAAACATTCAGTACTTC CASWSLAKNIQYF
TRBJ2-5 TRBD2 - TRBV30 TGTGCCTGGAGTCTCGCGGGAGAGCCGGGAGAGACCCAGTACTTC CAWSLAGEPGETQYF
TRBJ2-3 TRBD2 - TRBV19 TGTGCCAGTAGTATAGCTTCGGGGGGGCGTACGCAGTATTTT CASSIASGGRTQYF